The TCR beta chain under discussion was sequenced for a study of blood T cell repertoires in COVID-19. Libraries were prepared by immunoSEQ multiplex PCR; TCRdb keeps only in-frame clonotypes and omits some of them. This sample carries 130,000 to 150,000 clones, 75% to 90% of them seen once, and the ten largest clones take 8%. CDR1 is SQVTM, CDR2 ANQGSEA, per germline. This CDR3 spans 14 amino acids. V lost 7 bases to trimming and J lost 6 bases, with 19 bases between them. Sequenced sample: peripheral blood. This clonotype was sampled from a woman in her sixties or seventies with COVID-19, enrolled during active disease. The V call is TRBV29-1, the J call TRBJ2-1; D may be TRBD1 (6 bases). Written as DNA, the CDR3 is TGCAGCGCCACACAGGGTTCTGCCTCCAATGAGCAGTTCTTC. It codes for CSATQGSASNEQFF.